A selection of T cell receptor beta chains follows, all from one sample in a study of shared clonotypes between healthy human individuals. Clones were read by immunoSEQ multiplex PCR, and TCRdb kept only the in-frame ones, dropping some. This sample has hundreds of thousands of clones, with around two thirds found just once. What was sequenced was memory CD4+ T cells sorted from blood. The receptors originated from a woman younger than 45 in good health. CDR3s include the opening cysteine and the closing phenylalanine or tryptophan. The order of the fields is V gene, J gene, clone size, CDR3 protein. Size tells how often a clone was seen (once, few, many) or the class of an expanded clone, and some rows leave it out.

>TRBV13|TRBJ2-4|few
CASSLSWTSGSWAKNIQYF
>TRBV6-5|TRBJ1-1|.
CASSYPTRNTEAFF
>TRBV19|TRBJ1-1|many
CASSISSYSTEAFF
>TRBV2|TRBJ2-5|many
CASSTRTSGSSETQYF
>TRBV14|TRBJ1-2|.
CASSQAGTSYGYTF
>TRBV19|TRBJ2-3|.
CASSIEAGTQYF
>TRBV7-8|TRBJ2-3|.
CASSLGSSGRKADTQYF
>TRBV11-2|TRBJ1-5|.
CASSLVGTNQPQHF
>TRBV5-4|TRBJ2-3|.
CASSSERYSTDTQYF
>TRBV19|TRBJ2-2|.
CASSLLTSGRVLKNTGELFF
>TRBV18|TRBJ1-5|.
CASSPPSGNQPQHF
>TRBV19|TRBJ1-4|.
CASSIRTGLIEKLFF
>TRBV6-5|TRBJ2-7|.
CASRQIGNYEQYF
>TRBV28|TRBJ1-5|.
CASRALPSNQPQHF
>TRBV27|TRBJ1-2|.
CASSSQSHSYGYTF
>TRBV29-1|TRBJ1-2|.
CSAEVNYGYTF
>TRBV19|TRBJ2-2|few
CASSTHRGGTGELFF
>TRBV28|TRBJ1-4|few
CASSPPTGGEKLFF
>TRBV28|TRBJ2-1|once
CASSLLPYEQFF
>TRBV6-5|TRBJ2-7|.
CASSSRGVSEQYF
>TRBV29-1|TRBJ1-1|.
CSVQTGFGLTEAFF
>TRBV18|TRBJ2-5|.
CASSPQQETQYF
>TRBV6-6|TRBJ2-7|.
CASSLGPISYEQYF
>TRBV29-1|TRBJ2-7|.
CSVGQGGDEQYF
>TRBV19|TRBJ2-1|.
CASSTDRGFNEQFF
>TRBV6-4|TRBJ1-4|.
CASSDSSGGLNEKLFF
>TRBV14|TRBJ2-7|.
CASSPTGLAGGEQYF
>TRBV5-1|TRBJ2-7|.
CASSFIQSGTYEQYF
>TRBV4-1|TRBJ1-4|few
CASSQARLNEKLFF
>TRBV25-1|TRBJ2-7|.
CASSYGAAYEQYF
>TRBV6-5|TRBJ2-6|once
CASSYDSGANVLTF
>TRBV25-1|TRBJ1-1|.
CASSEYIGGPAEAFF
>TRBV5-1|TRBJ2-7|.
CASSLVWTDSYEQYF
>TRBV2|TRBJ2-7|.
CASSPRGRALYEQYF
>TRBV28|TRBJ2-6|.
CASSSGIGANVLTF
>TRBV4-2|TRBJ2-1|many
CASSLLAPNEQFF
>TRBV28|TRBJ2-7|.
CASDNEAGGFREQYF
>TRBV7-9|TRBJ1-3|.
CASSSPGNTIYF